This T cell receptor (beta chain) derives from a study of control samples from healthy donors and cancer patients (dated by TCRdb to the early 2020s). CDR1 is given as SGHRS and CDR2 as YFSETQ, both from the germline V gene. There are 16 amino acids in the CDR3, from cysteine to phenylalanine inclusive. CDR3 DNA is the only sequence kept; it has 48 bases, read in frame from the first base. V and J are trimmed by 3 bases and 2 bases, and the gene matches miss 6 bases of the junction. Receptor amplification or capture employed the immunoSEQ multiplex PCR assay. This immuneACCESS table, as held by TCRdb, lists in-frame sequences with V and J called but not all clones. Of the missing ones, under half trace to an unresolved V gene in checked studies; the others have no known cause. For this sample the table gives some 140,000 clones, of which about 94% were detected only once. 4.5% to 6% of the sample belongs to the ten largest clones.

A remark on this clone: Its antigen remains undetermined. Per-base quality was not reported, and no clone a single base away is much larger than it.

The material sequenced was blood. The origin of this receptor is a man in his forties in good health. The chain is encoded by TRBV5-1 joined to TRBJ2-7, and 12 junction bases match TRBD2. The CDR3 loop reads CASSWTSGVIPYEQYF. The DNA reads TGCGCCAGCAGCTGGACTAGCGGGGTCATACCCTACGAGCAGTACTTC.